This TCR beta chain was captured by sequencing in a study of blood T cell repertoires in COVID-19. Per the original methods: Reference gene primer amplification yielded estimated nucleated cell counts. TCRdb keeps only in-frame clones here, not all; method: immunoSEQ multiplex PCR. V and J calls and clone size follow that table, whereas D and trimming were derived from the DNA. This table holds some 150,000 clones, 80% to 85% found once. Germline trimming cut 3 bases from V and 4 bases from J; bases unmatched to any gene: 5. The CDR3 totals 15 residues. CDR1 and CDR2 (germline): SGHRS, YFSETQ. This sequence originates from a human donor in a cohort sampled during active COVID-19. Sample: peripheral blood. V and J are TRBV5-1 and TRBJ2-2; 8 nucleotides align to TRBD1. The CDR3 is CASSSDRVGTGELFF. The DNA for the CDR3 is TGCGCCAGCAGCTCGGACAGGGTCGGCACCGGGGAGCTGTTTTTT.